This T cell receptor beta chain was profiled in a study of T cell repertoires in aging, cancer and after chemotherapy. Amplification of TCR beta used genomic DNA extracted from peripheral blood. A mixed TRB-A/B primer pool amplified rearranged TRB by multiplex touch-down PCR. TCRdb re-called the multiplex PCR reads through MiXCR, storing one row per CDR3 protein. The table lists about 9,600 distinct CDR3 sequences, approximately 26% of them singletons. V shed 2 bases and J shed 7 bases, with 23 bases lying between them. The germline CDR1 and CDR2 sequences are LNHNV and YYDKDF (reference sequence). The length of the CDR3 is 17 residues.

This chain joins TRBV15 and TRBJ2-5, with TRBD2 as a possible D gene (6 bases). Sequencing was performed on blood. This receptor was obtained from a human donor in good health. The CDR3 loop is CATSRKEGGPDSWTQYF. The DNA of the CDR3 is TGTGCCACCAGCAGAAAGGAGGGAGGCCCCGATTCGTGGACCCAGTACTTC.